The sequence of this T cell receptor (beta chain) was determined in a study of blood T cell repertoires in COVID-19. The data were produced by immunoSEQ multiplex PCR, yet TCRdb's version contains in-frame clones alone and is incomplete. The sample yields more than 120,000 clones, about 83% seen once. Sequencing was performed on peripheral blood. The clonotype was recovered from a woman aged 45-59 years with active or convalescent COVID-19.

CDR3 protein: CASSSGTGGVGYTF. For the CDR3, the DNA is TGTGCCAGCAGCTCCGGGACAGGGGGCGTCGGCTACACCTTC. V gene TRBV5-5 combines with J gene TRBJ1-2; 12 bases agree with TRBD1. The CDR3 is 14 amino acids. The trim removed 3 bases at V and 8 bases at J, leaving 5 bases unmatched. Per the germline V gene, CDR1 is SGHKS and CDR2 is YYEKEE (reference sequence). Drawing the rest from reference TRBV5-5 and TRBJ1-2, the complete variable domain is DAGVTQSPTHLIKTRGQQVTLRCSPISGHKSVSWYQQVLGQGPQFIFQYYEKEERGRGNFPDRFSARQFPNYSSELNVNALLLGDSALYLCASSSGTGGVGYTFGSGTRLTVV.